This T cell receptor (beta chain) was identified in a study of memory CD4+ T cells and cytomegalovirus serostatus. This CDR3 has 19 residues. Germline V gives CDR1 SGHTA, CDR2 FQGNSA. The V gene end was trimmed by 1 base and the J gene end by 1 base; junction bases not matched to a gene: 15. Sequencing used immunoSEQ multiplex PCR; TCRdb keeps in-frame clones, though not all of them. The top ten clones hold around 3.6% of a sample with about 92,000 clones, about four fifths of them seen once. The sort gate was single viable CD3+CD4+CD8-CD45RO+ cells for memory CD4+ T cells. The chain has TRBV7-2 and TRBJ2-5, with TRBD2 identical over 7 bases. The receptor comes from an adult in good health and CMV-seropositive. What was sequenced was memory CD4+ T cells from blood. CDR3: CASSLGVASGGRFQETQYF. The CDR3 bases are TGTGCCAGCAGCTTAGGGGTGGCTAGCGGAGGCCGATTCCAAGAGACCCAGTACTTC.